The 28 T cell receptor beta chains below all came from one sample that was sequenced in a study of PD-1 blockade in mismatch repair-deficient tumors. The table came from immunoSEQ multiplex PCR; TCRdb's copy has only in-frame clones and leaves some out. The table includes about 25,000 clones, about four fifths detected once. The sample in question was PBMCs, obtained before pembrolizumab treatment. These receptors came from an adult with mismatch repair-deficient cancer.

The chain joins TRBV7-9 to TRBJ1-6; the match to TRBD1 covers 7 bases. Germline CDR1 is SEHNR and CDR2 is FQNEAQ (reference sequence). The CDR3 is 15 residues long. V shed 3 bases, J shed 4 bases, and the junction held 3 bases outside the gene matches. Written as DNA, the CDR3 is TGTGCCAGCAGCTTCACGACAGGGTATAATTCACCCCTCCACTTT. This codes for CASSFTTGYNSPLHF. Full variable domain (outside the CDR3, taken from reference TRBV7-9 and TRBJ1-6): DTGVSQNPRHKITKRGQNVTFRCDPISEHNRLYWYRQTLGQGPEFLTYFQNEAQLEKSRLLSDRFSAERPKGSFSTLEIQRTEQGDSAMYLCASSFTTGYNSPLHFGNGTRLTVT.

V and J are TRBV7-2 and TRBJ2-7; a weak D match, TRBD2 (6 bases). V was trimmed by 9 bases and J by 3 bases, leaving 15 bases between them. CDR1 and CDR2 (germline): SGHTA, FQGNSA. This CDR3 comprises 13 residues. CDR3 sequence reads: CASLGVGGYEQYF. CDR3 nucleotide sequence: TGTGCCAGTCTAGGGGTCGGGGGCTACGAGCAGTACTTC.

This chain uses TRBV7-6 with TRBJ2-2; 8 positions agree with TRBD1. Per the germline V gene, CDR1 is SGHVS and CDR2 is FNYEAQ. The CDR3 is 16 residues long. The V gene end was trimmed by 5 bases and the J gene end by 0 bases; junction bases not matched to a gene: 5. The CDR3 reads CASSPMDRANTGELFF. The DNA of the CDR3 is TGTGCCAGCAGCCCTATGGACAGGGCGAACACCGGGGAGCTGTTTTTT.

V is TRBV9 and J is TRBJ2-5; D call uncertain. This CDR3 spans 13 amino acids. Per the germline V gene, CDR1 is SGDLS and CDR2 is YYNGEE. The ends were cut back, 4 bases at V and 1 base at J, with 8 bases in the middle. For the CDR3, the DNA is TGTGCCAGCAGCTCCTGGGCCCAAGAGACCCAGTACTTC. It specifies CASSSWAQETQYF. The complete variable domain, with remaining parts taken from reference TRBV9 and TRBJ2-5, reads DSGVTQTPKHLITATGQRVTLRCSPRSGDLSVYWYQQSLDQGLQFLIQYYNGEERAKGNILERFSAQQFPDLHSELNLSSLELGDSALYFCASSSWAQETQYFGPGTRLLVL.

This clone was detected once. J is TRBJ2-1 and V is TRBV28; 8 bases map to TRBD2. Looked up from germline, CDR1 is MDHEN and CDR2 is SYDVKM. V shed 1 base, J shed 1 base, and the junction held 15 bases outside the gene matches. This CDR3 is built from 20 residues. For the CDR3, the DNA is TGTGCCAGCAGTTTATTCGGGAGTAGCGGGATAACGTGGTCCTACAATGAGCAGTTCTTC. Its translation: CASSLFGSSGITWSYNEQFF.

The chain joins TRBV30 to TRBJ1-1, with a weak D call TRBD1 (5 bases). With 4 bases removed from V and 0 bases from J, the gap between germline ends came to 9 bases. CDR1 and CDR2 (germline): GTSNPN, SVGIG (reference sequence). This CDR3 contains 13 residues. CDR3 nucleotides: TGTGCCTGGAAGGCGGACATGAACACTGAAGCTTTCTTT. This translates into CAWKADMNTEAFF.

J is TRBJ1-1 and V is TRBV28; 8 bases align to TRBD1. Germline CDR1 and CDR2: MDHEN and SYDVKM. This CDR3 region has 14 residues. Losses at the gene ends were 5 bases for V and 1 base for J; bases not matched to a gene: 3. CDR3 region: CASSPTGGNTEAFF. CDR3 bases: TGTGCCAGCAGTCCTACAGGGGGGAACACTGAAGCTTTCTTT.

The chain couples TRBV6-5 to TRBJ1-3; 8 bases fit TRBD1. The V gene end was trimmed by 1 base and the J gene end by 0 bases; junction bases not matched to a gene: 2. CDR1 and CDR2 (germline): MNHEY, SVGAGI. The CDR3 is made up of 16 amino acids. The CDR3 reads CASSYYGQGSGNTIYF. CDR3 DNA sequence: TGTGCCAGCAGTTACTACGGACAGGGCTCTGGAAACACCATATATTTT.

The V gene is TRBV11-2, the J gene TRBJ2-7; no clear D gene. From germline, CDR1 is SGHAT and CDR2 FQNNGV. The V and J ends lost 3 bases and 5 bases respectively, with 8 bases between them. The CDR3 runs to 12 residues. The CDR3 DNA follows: TGTGCCAGCAGCTTCGCTGGAGACGAGCAGTACTTC. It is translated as CASSFAGDEQYF.

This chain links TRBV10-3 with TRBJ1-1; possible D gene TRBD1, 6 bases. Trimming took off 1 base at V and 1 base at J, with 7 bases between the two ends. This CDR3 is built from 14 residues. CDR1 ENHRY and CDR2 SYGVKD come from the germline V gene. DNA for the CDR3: TGTGCCATCAGTGAGTGGGGACAGAACACTGAAGCTTTCTTT. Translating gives CAISEWGQNTEAFF.

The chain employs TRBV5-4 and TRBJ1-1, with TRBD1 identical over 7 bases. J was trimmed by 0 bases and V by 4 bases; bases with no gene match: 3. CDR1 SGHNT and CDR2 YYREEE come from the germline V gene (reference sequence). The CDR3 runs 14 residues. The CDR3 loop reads CASSQTGVNTEAFF. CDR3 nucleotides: TGTGCCAGCAGCCAAACAGGGGTGAACACTGAAGCTTTCTTT.

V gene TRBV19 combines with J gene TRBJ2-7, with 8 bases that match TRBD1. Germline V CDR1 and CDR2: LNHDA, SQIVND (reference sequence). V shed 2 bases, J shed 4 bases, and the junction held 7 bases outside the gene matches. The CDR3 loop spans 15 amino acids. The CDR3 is CASSIPGQGRYEQYF. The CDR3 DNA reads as TGTGCCAGTAGTATACCCGGACAGGGAAGGTACGAGCAGTACTTC.

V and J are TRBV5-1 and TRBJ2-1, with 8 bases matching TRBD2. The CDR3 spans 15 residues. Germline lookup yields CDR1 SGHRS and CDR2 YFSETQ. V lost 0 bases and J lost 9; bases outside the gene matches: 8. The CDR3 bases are TGCGCCAGCAGCTTGGTGGGTAGCGGGATGAGTGAGCAGTTCTTC. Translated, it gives CASSLVGSGMSEQFF.

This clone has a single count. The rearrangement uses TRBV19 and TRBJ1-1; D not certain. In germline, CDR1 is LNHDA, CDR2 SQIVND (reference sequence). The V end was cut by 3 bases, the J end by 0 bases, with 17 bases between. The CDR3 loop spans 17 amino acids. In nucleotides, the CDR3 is TGTGCCAGTAGTATCGAGATTGAGGGTCGCGTGAACACTGAAGCTTTCTTT. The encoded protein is CASSIEIEGRVNTEAFF.

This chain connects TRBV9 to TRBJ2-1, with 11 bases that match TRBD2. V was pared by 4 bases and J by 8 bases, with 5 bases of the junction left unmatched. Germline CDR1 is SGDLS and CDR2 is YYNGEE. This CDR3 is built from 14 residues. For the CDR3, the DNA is TGTGCCAGCAGCCCGCAACTAGCGGGAGATGAGCAGTTCTTC. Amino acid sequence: CASSPQLAGDEQFF.

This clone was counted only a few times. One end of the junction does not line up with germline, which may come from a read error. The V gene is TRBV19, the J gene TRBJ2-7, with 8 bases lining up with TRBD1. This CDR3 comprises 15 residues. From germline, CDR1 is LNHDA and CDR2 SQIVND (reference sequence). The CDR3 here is CASSSHGQGSHEQYF. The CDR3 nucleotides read TGTGCCAGTAGTAGCCATGGACAGGGCTCCCACGAGCAGTACTTC. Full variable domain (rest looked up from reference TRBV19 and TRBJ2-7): DGGITQSPKYLFRKEGQNVTLSCEQNLNHDAMYWYRQDPGQGLRLIYYSQIVNDFQKGDIAEGYSVSREKKESFPLTVTSAQKNPTAFYLCASSSHGQGSHEQYFGPGTRLTVT.

The CDR3 reads CASSLGGTGVEEQFF. DNA for the CDR3: TGTGCCAGCAGCTTAGGAGGGACAGGGGTCGAAGAGCAGTTCTTC. This chain links TRBV7-2 with TRBJ2-1; 10 nucleotides match TRBD1. Germline V gene sequence: CDR1 SGHTA, CDR2 FQGNSA. Trimming cost V 1 base and J 10 bases; bases outside gene matches: 7. The CDR3 totals 15 residues.

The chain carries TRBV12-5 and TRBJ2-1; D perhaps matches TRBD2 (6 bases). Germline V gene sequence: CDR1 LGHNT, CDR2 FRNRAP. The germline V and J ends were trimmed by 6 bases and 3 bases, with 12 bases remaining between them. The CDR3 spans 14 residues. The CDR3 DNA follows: TGTGCTAGTGGCTTCGACGGGAGCTACAATGAGCAGTTCTTC. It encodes CASGFDGSYNEQFF. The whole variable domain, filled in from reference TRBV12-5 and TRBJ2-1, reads DARVTQTPRHKVTEMGQEVTMRCQPILGHNTVFWYRQTMMQGLELLAYFRNRAPLDDSGMPKDRFSAEMPDATLATLKIQPSEPRDSAVYFCASGFDGSYNEQFFGPGTRLTVL.

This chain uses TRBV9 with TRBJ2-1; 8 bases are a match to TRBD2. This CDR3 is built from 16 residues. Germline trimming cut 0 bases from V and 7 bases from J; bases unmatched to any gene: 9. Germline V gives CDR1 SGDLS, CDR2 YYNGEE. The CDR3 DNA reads TGTGCCAGCAGCGTAGCGCCAGCGGGAGTAGCAAATGAGCAGTTCTTC. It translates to CASSVAPAGVANEQFF.

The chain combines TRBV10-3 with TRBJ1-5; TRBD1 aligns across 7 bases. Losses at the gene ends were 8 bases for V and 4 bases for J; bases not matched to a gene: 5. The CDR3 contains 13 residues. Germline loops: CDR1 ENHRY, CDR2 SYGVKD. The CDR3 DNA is TGTGCCATCGACAGGGATGGAAATCAGCCCCAGCATTTT. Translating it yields CAIDRDGNQPQHF.

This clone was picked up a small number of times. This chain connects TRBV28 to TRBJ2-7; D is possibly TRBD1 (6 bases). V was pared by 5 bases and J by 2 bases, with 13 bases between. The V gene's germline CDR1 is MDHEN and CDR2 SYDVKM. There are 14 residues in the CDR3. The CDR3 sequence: CASSVRGRAYEQYF. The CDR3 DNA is TGTGCCAGCAGTGTCAGGGGTAGGGCCTACGAGCAGTACTTC.

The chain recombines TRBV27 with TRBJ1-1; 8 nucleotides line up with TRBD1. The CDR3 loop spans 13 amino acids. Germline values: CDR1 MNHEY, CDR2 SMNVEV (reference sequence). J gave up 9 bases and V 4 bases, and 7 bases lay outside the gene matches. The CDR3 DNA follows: TGTGCCAGCAGTTCCGCTGGGACAGGAAAAGCTTTCTTT. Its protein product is CASSSAGTGKAFF.

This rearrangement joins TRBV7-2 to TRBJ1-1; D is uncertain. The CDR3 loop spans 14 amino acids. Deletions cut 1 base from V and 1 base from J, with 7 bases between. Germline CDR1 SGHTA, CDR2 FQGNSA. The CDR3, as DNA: TGTGCCAGCAGCTTAGTGGCGGGGAACACTGAAGCTTTCTTT. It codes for CASSLVAGNTEAFF.

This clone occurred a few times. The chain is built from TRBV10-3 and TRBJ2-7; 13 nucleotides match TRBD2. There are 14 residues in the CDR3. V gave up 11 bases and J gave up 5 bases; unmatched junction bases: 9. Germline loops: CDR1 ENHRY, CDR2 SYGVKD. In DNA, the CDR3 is TGTGCCGCGGGGGGACTAGCGGGACCCAACGAGCAGTACTTC. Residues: CAAGGLAGPNEQYF.

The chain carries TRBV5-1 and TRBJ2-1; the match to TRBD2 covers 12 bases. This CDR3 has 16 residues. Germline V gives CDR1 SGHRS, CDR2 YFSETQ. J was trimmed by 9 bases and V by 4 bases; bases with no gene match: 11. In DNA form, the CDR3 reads TGCGCCAGCAGCCCCCTGACTAGCGGGAGTAGGGTTGAGCAGTTCTTC. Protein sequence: CASSPLTSGSRVEQFF. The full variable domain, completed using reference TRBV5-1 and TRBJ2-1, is KAGVTQTPRYLIKTRGQQVTLSCSPISGHRSVSWYQQTPGQGLQFLFEYFSETQRNKGNFPGRFSGRQFSNSRSEMNVSTLELGDSALYLCASSPLTSGSRVEQFFGPGTRLTVL.

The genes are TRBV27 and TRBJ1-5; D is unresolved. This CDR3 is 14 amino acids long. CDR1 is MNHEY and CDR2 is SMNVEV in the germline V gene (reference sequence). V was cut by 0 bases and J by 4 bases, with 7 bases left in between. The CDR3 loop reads CASSLSGSNQPQHF. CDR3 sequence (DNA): TGTGCCAGCAGTTTATCAGGGAGTAATCAGCCCCAGCATTTT.

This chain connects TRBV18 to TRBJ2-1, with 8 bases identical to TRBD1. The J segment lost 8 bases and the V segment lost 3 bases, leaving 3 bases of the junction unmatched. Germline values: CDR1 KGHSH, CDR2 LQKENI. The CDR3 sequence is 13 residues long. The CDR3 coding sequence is TGTGCCAGCTCACCCAGGGGGCTGGATGAGCAGTTCTTC. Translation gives CASSPRGLDEQFF. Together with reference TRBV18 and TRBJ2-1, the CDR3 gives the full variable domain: NAGVMQNPRHLVRRRGQEARLRCSPMKGHSHVYWYRQLPEEGLKFMVYLQKENIIDESGMPKERFSAEFPKEGPSILRIQQVVRGDSAAYFCASSPRGLDEQFFGPGTRLTVL.

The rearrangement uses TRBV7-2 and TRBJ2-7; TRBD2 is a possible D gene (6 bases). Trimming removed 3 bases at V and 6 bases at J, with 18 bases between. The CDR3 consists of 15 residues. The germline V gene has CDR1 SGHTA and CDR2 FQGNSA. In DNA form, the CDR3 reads TGTGCCAGCAGCTTTGGGAGTATGACCGGGGGCGAGCAGTACTTC. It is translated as CASSFGSMTGGEQYF.